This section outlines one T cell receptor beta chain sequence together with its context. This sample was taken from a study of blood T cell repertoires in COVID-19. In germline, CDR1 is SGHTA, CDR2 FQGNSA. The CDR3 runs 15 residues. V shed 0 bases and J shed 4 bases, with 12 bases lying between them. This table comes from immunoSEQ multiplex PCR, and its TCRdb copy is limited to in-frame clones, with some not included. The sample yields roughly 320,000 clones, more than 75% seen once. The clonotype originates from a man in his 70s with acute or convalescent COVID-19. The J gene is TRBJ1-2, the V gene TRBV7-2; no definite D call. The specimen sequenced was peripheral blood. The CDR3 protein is CASSLARAPVYGYTF. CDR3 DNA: TGTGCCAGCAGCTTAGCGCGGGCCCCCGTCTATGGCTACACCTTC. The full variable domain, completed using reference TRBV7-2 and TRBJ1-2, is GAGVSQSPSNKVTEKGKDVELRCDPISGHTALYWYRQSLGQGLEFLIYFQGNSAPDKSGLPSDRFSAERTGGSVSTLTIQRTQQEDSAVYLCASSLARAPVYGYTFGSGTRLTVV.